This TCR beta chain is from a study of CD8+CD57+ T cells in acquired aplastic anemia. Genomic DNA served as template for TCR beta VDJ and CDR3 profiling. TCRdb ran MiXCR on the reads and lists one entry per CDR3 protein. The sample holds around 150,000 distinct CDR3 sequences, around 45% seen once. This clonotype has a handful of counts. Its specificity is not known. General study points: Patients and controls turned out to have approximately 29 CD8+ CDR3 sequences in common. Patients and controls were not found to differ significantly in CD8+ Simpson's diversity.

The length of the CDR3 is 17 residues. CDR1 is SGHRS and CDR2 is YFSETQ in the germline V gene. Trimming removed 4 bases from V and 0 bases from J; junction bases left unmatched: 8. What was sequenced was sorted CD4+, CD8+, or CD8+CD57+ T cells (not recorded which) from PBMCs. The clonotype was recovered from a human donor in good health. The chain has TRBV5-1 and TRBJ1-1; 11 bases map to TRBD1. CDR3 coding DNA: TGCGCCAGCAGCCTCCGGGACAGGGGGGCTATGAACACTGAAGCTTTCTTT. Residues: CASSLRDRGAMNTEAFF.